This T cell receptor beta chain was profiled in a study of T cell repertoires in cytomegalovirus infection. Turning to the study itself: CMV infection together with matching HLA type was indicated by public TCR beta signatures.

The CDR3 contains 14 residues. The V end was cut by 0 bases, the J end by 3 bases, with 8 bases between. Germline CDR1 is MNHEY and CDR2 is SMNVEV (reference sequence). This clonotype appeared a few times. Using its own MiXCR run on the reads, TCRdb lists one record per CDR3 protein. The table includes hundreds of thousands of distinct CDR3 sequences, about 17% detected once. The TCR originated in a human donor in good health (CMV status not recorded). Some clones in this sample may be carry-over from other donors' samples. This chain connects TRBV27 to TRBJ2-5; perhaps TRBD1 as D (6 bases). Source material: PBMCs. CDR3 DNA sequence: TGTGCCAGCAGTTTATCGGCAGGGGAAGAGACCCAGTACTTC. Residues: CASSLSAGEETQYF.